The entry below describes one TCR beta chain. Antigen unknown. Template switching, a step in the protocol, added a universal primer site, and cDNA carried unique molecular identifiers. TCRdb recomputed calls from the 5' RACE reads with MiXCR, one row per CDR3 protein. This sample carries about 210,000 distinct CDR3 sequences, around a tenth of them seen once, and the ten largest clones take about 5%. All donors comprised healthy Caucasians. The V segment lost 6 bases and the J segment 4 bases; nucleotides outside the gene matches: 7. The CDR3 covers 15 residues. CDR1 is SGDLS and CDR2 is YYNGEE in the germline V gene. The data stem from a study of identical twins. Findings and caveats of the study: Beta clonotypes that were abundant in cord blood contained fewer insertions, a pattern absent from memory repertoires.

This chain links TRBV9 with TRBJ2-2; 9 bases align to TRBD1. Source material: memory (CD45RO+) T cells sorted from blood. This receptor was obtained from a woman under 30 in good health. CDR3 amino acids: CASTLGQGGTGELFF. The CDR3 bases are TGTGCCAGCACCCTGGGACAGGGTGGCACCGGGGAGCTGTTTTTT.